The T cell receptor beta chain described here comes from a study of blood T cell repertoires in COVID-19 (TCRdb year 2020). Some background on the complete study: Samples from collaborators originated in the United States, Italy and Spain and spanned both the acute and convalescent phases of COVID-19. The dataset comprised deeply sampled blood TCRbeta repertoires from subjects exposed to, actively infected with, or recovered from COVID-19. The material from the prospective study consisted of cDNA or gDNA derived from T cells, B-cell-depleted T cells, or PBMCs. Nearly every sample came with metadata listing a de-identified subject ID, COVID-19 status, age in years and sex. Samples were obtained from the ongoing ImmuneRACE study (first 160 participants) and from over 1,000 subjects provided by 6 global collaborators. A freely available public database, intended as a resource for researchers studying the immune response to SARS-CoV-2, is where the repertoires were released. Where HLA class I and class II types were available, the types were taken from metadata supplied by the sample provider, not from assay-based typing.

Overall study outcomes, separate from this receptor: The quantity of clinical and demographic metadata differed by source and by participant and was supplied without curation.

This clone was recorded once. Its target antigen remains unknown. The input lacks base qualities; no much larger clone sits a single base away. In the prospective study, participants were roughly 18 to 100 years old, resided in about two dozen geographic areas of the United States, and were enrolled through a virtual design. Cohort assignment in the prospective study relied on participant-reported clinical history from a screening survey and a study questionnaire. Recovered participants in ImmuneRACE Cohort 3 were defined by two consecutive negative NP/OP PCR tests, clearance by a healthcare professional, or resolution of symptoms. In the prospective study, mobile phlebotomists collected whole blood, serum and a nasopharyngeal or oropharyngeal swab from each participant. Over a roughly two-month period, participants in the prospective study had the option of providing additional blood draws and questionnaires. Before DNA extraction, blood samples from the prospective study were shipped at room temperature or frozen.

TCRbeta CDR3 regions were amplified from genomic DNA using the immunoSEQ Assay, a bias-controlled multiplex PCR. On the authors' methods: The number of nucleated cells in each sample was estimated from the amplification of reference gene primers within the assay. To quantify the absolute abundance of each unique TCRbeta CDR3 rearrangement, sequence reads were collapsed and filtered. For each sample, productive Simpson clonality was calculated as the square root of Simpson's diversity index over productive rearrangements. TCRdb limited this immuneACCESS table to in-frame rearrangements with V and J called. A share of clones is missing; checked studies link under half to unresolved V genes, and the rest is unexplained. That table is the source of V, J and clone size, and D and trimming were worked out from the DNA. The sample contains 150,000 to 250,000 clones, roughly nine tenths of them found a single time. Around 2.3% of the sample lies in the top ten.

V ends up 4 bases short and J 5 bases short, with an unmatched junction base count of 6. The germline V gene (reference sequence) yields LNHDA for CDR1 and SQIVND for CDR2. Reading from cysteine to phenylalanine, the CDR3 counts 15 amino acids. Only CDR3 DNA is held: 45 bases, read in frame from base 1. In this chain, TRBV19 is recombined with TRBJ1-1, and TRBD1 matches 11 of the central bases. The material sequenced was PBMCs or T cells enriched from blood (not recorded which). The clonotype comes from a woman in her thirties who had recovered from COVID-19. The base sequence is TGTGCCAGTAGTACCTGGACAGGGGGCCAAACTGAAGCTTTCTTT. Translated, it gives CASSTWTGGQTEAFF.